The next 26 T cell receptor beta chains were all read from a single sample in a study of OX40 agonist ivuxolimab in advanced cancers. Sequencing used immunoSEQ multiplex PCR; TCRdb keeps in-frame clones, though not all of them. This sample has 25,000 to 30,000 clones, with roughly 85% found just once. The sample here was CD4+ or CD8+ T cells sorted from blood, taken in a trial of the OX40 agonist ivuxolimab. Receptors originate from an adult with an advanced solid tumor such as melanoma, head and neck, liver or kidney cancer.

The chain links TRBV5-4 to TRBJ2-3, with 7 bases fitting TRBD1. The CDR3 spans 15 residues. V shed 2 bases, J shed 0 bases, and the junction held 3 bases outside the gene matches. Germline CDR1 reads SGHNT; CDR2 reads YYREEE (reference sequence). CDR3 coding DNA: TGTGCCAGCAGCTTTACACAGGGGAGCACAGATACGCAGTATTTT. This translates into CASSFTQGSTDTQYF.

This rearrangement joins TRBV14 to TRBJ2-2, with TRBD1 identical over 8 bases. Per germline, CDR1 SGHDN and CDR2 FVKESK. The CDR3 is made up of 15 amino acids. J gave up 5 bases and V 4 bases, and 6 bases lay outside the gene matches. The CDR3 DNA reads TGTGCCAGCAGCCCCGGACAGGGTGGGACCGGGGAGCTGTTTTTT. It encodes CASSPGQGGTGELFF. Supplemented by reference TRBV14 and TRBJ2-2, the full variable domain reads EAGVTQFPSHSVIEKGQTVTLRCDPISGHDNLYWYRRVMGKEIKFLLHFVKESKQDESGMPNNRFLAERTGGTYSTLKVQPAELEDSGVYFCASSPGQGGTGELFFGEGSRLTVL.

CDR3 DNA: TGTGCCAGCAGCATCCCTAGCGGGGGGGCTGACACCGGGGAGCTGTTTTTT. Translation gives CASSIPSGGADTGELFF. The genes are TRBV7-6 and TRBJ2-2, with 12 bases that match TRBD2. Germline V gene lookup returns CDR1 SGHVS and CDR2 FNYEAQ. Germline trimming cut 5 bases from V and 3 bases from J; bases unmatched to any gene: 7. The CDR3 loop spans 17 amino acids.

The rearrangement links TRBV7-2 to TRBJ1-2; D call uncertain. The CDR3 runs to 10 residues. Looked up from germline, CDR1 is SGHTA and CDR2 is FQGNSA. V lost 8 bases to trimming and J lost 13 bases, with 14 bases between them. This CDR3 reads CASGPRLGTF. CDR3 in DNA: TGTGCCAGCGGCCCCCGGCTCGGCACCTTC.

This chain joins TRBV5-6 and TRBJ1-2; D unresolved. V lost 4 bases and J lost 3, with 19 bases in between. The germline CDR1 and CDR2 sequences are SGHDT and YYEEEE. The CDR3 loop spans 16 amino acids. As DNA, the CDR3 is TGTGCCAGCAGCCCGGGTGGTGTCTTCGGGGACTATGGCTACACCTTC. Its translation is CASSPGGVFGDYGYTF.

The rearrangement links TRBV6-5 to TRBJ2-7; D unresolved. This CDR3 contains 12 residues. CDR1 is MNHEY, CDR2 SVGAGI, per germline. Deletions cut 8 bases from V and 7 bases from J, with 15 bases between. CDR3 in DNA: TGTGCCAGCGAAGCGCAGGCCGGAGAGCAGTACTTC. It is translated as CASEAQAGEQYF.

This clone was seen a handful of times. The chain couples TRBV7-9 to TRBJ1-4; D ambiguous. The ends were cut back, 4 bases at V and 4 bases at J, with 7 bases in the middle. The CDR3 covers 13 residues. Germline V CDR1 and CDR2: SEHNR, FQNEAQ (reference sequence). The CDR3 nucleotides are TGTGCCAGCAGCTCTAGAAATAATGAAAAACTGTTTTTT. It translates to CASSSRNNEKLFF.

The chain uses TRBV29-1 and TRBJ1-2; the D is unclear. The CDR3 spans 15 residues. V lost 0 bases and J lost 6, with 17 bases in between. Germline V gives CDR1 SQVTM, CDR2 ANQGSEA. The CDR3, as DNA: TGCAGCGTTGAAGATCGGTGGACCAAGGTGCATGGCTACACCTTC. Its translation is CSVEDRWTKVHGYTF.

This chain uses TRBV9 with TRBJ1-2; 7 positions agree with TRBD1. V shed 7 bases, J shed 8 bases, and the junction held 2 bases outside the gene matches. The CDR3 contains 10 residues. Per the germline V gene, CDR1 is SGDLS and CDR2 is YYNGEE. The CDR3 is CASRDSGYTF. CDR3 bases: TGTGCCAGCCGGGACAGCGGCTACACCTTC. Based on the CDR3 plus reference TRBV9 and TRBJ1-2, the full variable domain is DSGVTQTPKHLITATGQRVTLRCSPRSGDLSVYWYQQSLDQGLQFLIQYYNGEERAKGNILERFSAQQFPDLHSELNLSSLELGDSALYFCASRDSGYTFGSGTRLTVV.

The rearrangement joins TRBV10-3 to TRBJ2-5; 7 bases align to TRBD1. Trimming cost V 3 bases and J 5 bases; bases outside gene matches: 6. The CDR3 loop spans 14 amino acids. Germline V gene sequence: CDR1 ENHRY, CDR2 SYGVKD. CDR3 protein: CAISDADREETQYF. The CDR3 DNA sequence: TGTGCCATCAGTGACGCCGACAGGGAGGAGACCCAGTACTTC.

The J gene is TRBJ2-1, the V gene TRBV10-3; D is unclear. Germline V gene sequence: CDR1 ENHRY, CDR2 SYGVKD. Trimming took 0 bases from V and 8 from J, leaving 8 bases between them. The CDR3 has 13 amino acids. The CDR3 bases are TGTGCCATCAGTGAGTCGGGTGGGGATGAGCAGTTCTTC. Amino acid sequence: CAISESGGDEQFF.

This clone was recorded once. This chain connects TRBV7-8 to TRBJ2-1; TRBD2 aligns across 8 bases. Germline lookup yields CDR1 SGHVS and CDR2 FQNEAQ. The CDR3 is made up of 14 amino acids. The ends lost 10 bases at V and 0 bases at J; junction bases unmatched: 5. The CDR3 nucleotides are TGTGCCACGACGGGGGGGAGCTCCTACAATGAGCAGTTCTTC. Amino acid sequence: CATTGGSSYNEQFF.

The gene calls are TRBV7-3 and TRBJ1-5; 7 nucleotides match TRBD1. Germline V gene lookup returns CDR1 SGHTA and CDR2 FQGTGA. CDR3 size: 16 residues. Trimming cost V 2 bases and J 6 bases; bases outside gene matches: 10. CDR3 in amino acids: CASSLADTGAPQPQHF. The DNA of the CDR3 is TGTGCCAGCAGCTTAGCGGATACAGGGGCTCCTCAGCCCCAGCATTTT.

The gene calls are TRBV14 and TRBJ1-1; 9 positions match TRBD1. Germline CDR1 is SGHDN and CDR2 is FVKESK. The CDR3 runs to 15 residues. V trimming: 1 base; J trimming: 7 bases; junction bases outside the gene matches: 7. This CDR3 reads CASSQGTGVGFEAFF. The CDR3 DNA is TGTGCCAGCAGCCAAGGGACAGGGGTGGGTTTTGAAGCTTTCTTT.

The rearrangement uses TRBV6-6 and TRBJ2-7; D is unresolved. Trimming removed 7 bases from V and 6 bases from J, with 10 bases in between. The CDR3 extends over 11 amino acids. Germline V gene sequence: CDR1 MNHNY, CDR2 SVGAGI (reference sequence). DNA of the CDR3: TGTGCCAGCACCTCCGGAGTCGAGCAGTACTTC. Translated, it gives CASTSGVEQYF.

This clone was observed once. The chain recombines TRBV6-5 with TRBJ2-7; 13 positions agree with TRBD2. CDR1 is MNHEY, CDR2 SVGAGI, per germline. This CDR3 has 14 amino acids. Unmatched junction bases numbered 3, after V lost 4 bases and J lost 6 bases. The CDR3 coding sequence is TGTGCCAGCAGTTTGGGACTAGCGGGGACCGAGCAGTACTTC. Protein product: CASSLGLAGTEQYF.

The chain carries TRBV11-2 and TRBJ2-3, with 7 bases identical to TRBD1. The CDR3 runs 15 residues. The germline V gene encodes CDR1 SGHAT and CDR2 FQNNGV. V was pared by 5 bases and J by 0 bases, with 5 bases of the junction left unmatched. The CDR3 coding sequence is TGTGCCAGCAGCCAAGGGACAGCTAGCACAGATACGCAGTATTTT. Residues: CASSQGTASTDTQYF.

This chain uses TRBV2 with TRBJ2-2; 8 bases are a match to TRBD1. Per the germline V gene, CDR1 is SNHLY and CDR2 is FYNNEI. This CDR3 has 15 residues. With 4 bases clipped from V and 3 bases from J, the junction kept 4 bases outside the gene matches. The CDR3: CASSGQGADTGELFF. The CDR3 DNA sequence: TGTGCCAGCAGTGGGCAGGGGGCAGACACCGGGGAGCTGTTTTTT.

This clone showed up just once. For the CDR3, the DNA is TGTGCCAGCAGCGTAGGAAGTTGGTTGGGCCGCTACGAGCAGTACTTC. It translates to CASSVGSWLGRYEQYF. This rearrangement joins TRBV9 to TRBJ2-7, with D unclear. The CDR3 loop spans 16 amino acids. The V gene lost 0 bases and the J gene lost 3 bases, with 16 bases spanning the gap. The germline V gene encodes CDR1 SGDLS and CDR2 YYNGEE.

CDR3 nucleotides: TGTGCCAGTAGTATGAGGGGACAGCCCTACGAGCAGTACTTC. It specifies CASSMRGQPYEQYF. V is TRBV19 and J is TRBJ2-7; TRBD1 matches at 7 bases. The CDR3 runs to 14 residues. V gave up 3 bases and J gave up 2 bases; unmatched junction bases: 4. CDR1 LNHDA and CDR2 SQIVND come from the germline V gene (reference sequence).

In its sample, this clone is medium-sized (0.01 to 0.1%). V is TRBV20-1 and J is TRBJ2-7; 7 bases are shared with TRBD1. V dropped 7 bases and J dropped 2; count of bases not matched to a gene: 2. The CDR3 spans 11 residues. The germline V gene has CDR1 DFQATT and CDR2 SNEGSKA (reference sequence). CDR3 loop: CSVGTAYEQYF. In DNA form, the CDR3 reads TGCAGTGTAGGGACAGCCTACGAGCAGTACTTC.

The genes are TRBV5-6 and TRBJ2-4, with D possibly matching TRBD2 (5 bases). Germline V gene sequence: CDR1 SGHDT, CDR2 YYEEEE. Between the trimmed V and J ends, which lost 2 bases and 9 bases, there was a span of 15 bases. The CDR3 is 14 amino acids. The CDR3 bases are TGTGCCAGCAGCTTTGGGAGCCCATTATTCATTCAGTACTTC. This encodes CASSFGSPLFIQYF.

The chain recombines TRBV19 with TRBJ2-2; weak D call: TRBD1 (5 bases). The germline V and J ends were trimmed by 1 base and 5 bases, with 17 bases remaining between them. The CDR3 has 17 amino acids. Per germline, CDR1 LNHDA and CDR2 SQIVND (reference sequence). The DNA of the CDR3 is TGTGCCAGTAGTATAGTTGGGGCGGCCGCCGGGACCGGGGAGCTGTTTTTT. This codes for CASSIVGAAAGTGELFF.

The chain employs TRBV6-1 and TRBJ2-1; the D gene is possibly TRBD1 (6 bases). CDR3 length: 12 amino acids. The V gene's germline CDR1 is MNHNS and CDR2 SASEGT. The V end was cut by 8 bases, the J end by 5 bases, with 10 bases between. The CDR3 region has the DNA TGTGCCAGCGCGCGGACAGACAATGAGCAGTTCTTC. Protein: CASARTDNEQFF.

In its sample, this clone was seen once. The gene calls are TRBV30 and TRBJ1-5; D unresolved. The V gene lost 0 bases and the J gene lost 4 bases, with 10 bases spanning the gap. The CDR3 sequence is 14 residues long. The germline V gene has CDR1 GTSNPN and CDR2 SVGIG (reference sequence). The CDR3 DNA sequence: TGTGCCTGGAGTGTTAATCAGATAAATCAGCCCCAGCATTTT. Translated, it gives CAWSVNQINQPQHF.

The chain employs TRBV19 and TRBJ2-2; 9 nucleotides match TRBD2. Trimming at V came to 3 bases and at J to 4 bases, leaving 6 bases not matched to a gene. Germline CDR1 is LNHDA and CDR2 is SQIVND (reference sequence). The CDR3 is 16 residues long. The DNA for the CDR3 is TGTGCCAGTAGTATGAATAGCGGGGGACTCACCGGGGAGCTGTTTTTT. It encodes CASSMNSGGLTGELFF.